This passage covers 15 T cell receptor beta chains from one sample sequenced in a study of glioma-infiltrating T cells after dendritic cell vaccination. Documented time point: after dendritic cell vaccination, including at tumor progression/relapse. The repertoire was sequenced with immunoSEQ multiplex PCR; TCRdb's copy has only in-frame clones and lacks some. The repertoire has more than 75,000 clones, over 80% of them found once; the top ten carry 6% to 7.5%. This specimen consisted of blood, obtained after dendritic cell vaccination. All receptors derive from a human donor with glioblastoma.

The gene calls are TRBV10-3 and TRBJ2-1; D not certain. The germline V gene has CDR1 ENHRY and CDR2 SYGVKD. V was pared by 7 bases and J by 12 bases, with 16 bases between. The CDR3 is made up of 12 amino acids. The CDR3 is CAITDDGLGQFF. CDR3 nucleotide sequence: TGTGCCATCACCGACGACGGGTTGGGGCAGTTCTTC.

The rearrangement links TRBV6-5 to TRBJ1-1; D remains ambiguous. CDR3 length: 16 amino acids. The germline gives CDR1 MNHEY, CDR2 SVGAGI. V shed 4 bases and J shed 0 bases, with 15 bases lying between them. CDR3 amino acids: CASSFSRVRVNTEAFF. The CDR3 region has the DNA TGTGCCAGCAGTTTCAGCCGGGTCCGTGTGAACACTGAAGCTTTCTTT.

The V and J genes are TRBV6-5 and TRBJ2-7; tentative D call: TRBD1 (6 bases). The V and J ends lost 7 bases and 4 bases respectively, with 14 bases between them. CDR1 MNHEY and CDR2 SVGAGI come from the germline V gene. The CDR3 covers 13 residues. CDR3 bases: TGTGCCAGCACCGAGACAGGATCTTACGAGCAGTACTTC. It encodes CASTETGSYEQYF.

The chain joins TRBV13 to TRBJ2-1, with 12 bases that match TRBD2. Germline V CDR1 and CDR2: PRHDT, FYEKMQ (reference sequence). The CDR3 has 19 amino acids. The V segment lost 4 bases and the J segment 7 bases; nucleotides outside the gene matches: 17. CDR3 coding DNA: TGTGCCAGCAGCTCACAGCCGGGACTAGCGGGCTTCTTTGAAAATGAGCAGTTCTTC. Protein product: CASSSQPGLAGFFENEQFF.

The chain uses TRBV5-4 and TRBJ2-7, with TRBD1 as a possible D gene (5 bases). The CDR3 has 13 residues. V was trimmed by 6 bases and J by 0 bases, leaving 10 bases between them. CDR1 SGHNT and CDR2 YYREEE come from the germline V gene (reference sequence). The CDR3 is CASTLDSSYEQYF. The CDR3 nucleotides read TGTGCCAGCACCTTAGACAGCTCCTACGAGCAGTACTTC.

The V and J genes are TRBV7-9 and TRBJ2-2, with 9 bases lining up with TRBD1. With V trimmed by 9 bases and J by 1 base, 6 bases remained unmatched. Germline V CDR1 and CDR2: SEHNR, FQNEAQ (reference sequence). The CDR3 is 15 residues long. CDR3 DNA sequence: TGTGCCAGAACCAACAGGGGGCTGAACACCGGGGAGCTGTTTTTT. Its translation: CARTNRGLNTGELFF.

The chain recombines TRBV27 with TRBJ1-1, with D unclear. The CDR3 totals 14 residues. CDR1 MNHEY and CDR2 SMNVEV come from the germline V gene (reference sequence). Trimming took off 5 bases at V and 5 bases at J, with 15 bases between the two ends. The CDR3, as DNA: TGTGCCAGCAGTGTAGCGGGTGCTAAGACTGAAGCTTTCTTT. This gives the protein CASSVAGAKTEAFF.

This rearrangement joins TRBV5-4 to TRBJ2-2, with D possibly matching TRBD2 (5 bases). This CDR3 is built from 15 residues. The germline V and J ends were trimmed by 4 bases and 6 bases, with 16 bases remaining between them. Germline V gives CDR1 SGHNT, CDR2 YYREEE (reference sequence). The CDR3 region has the DNA TGTGCCAGCAGCCCTAGCCCCGAGCGGCCCGGGGAGCTGTTTTTT. It specifies CASSPSPERPGELFF.

The chain recombines TRBV5-1 with TRBJ1-1; 7 nucleotides agree with TRBD1. CDR1 and CDR2 from the germline V gene are SGHRS and YFSETQ. V dropped 2 bases and J dropped 0; count of bases not matched to a gene: 1. The CDR3 extends over 14 amino acids. Here the CDR3 DNA reads TGCGCCAGCAGCTTACAGGGGATGAACACTGAAGCTTTCTTT. Protein product: CASSLQGMNTEAFF.

The chain joins TRBV5-5 to TRBJ2-7, with a possible D match to TRBD1 (6 bases). The germline V and J ends were trimmed by 0 bases and 6 bases, with 16 bases remaining between them. Germline V gives CDR1 SGHKS, CDR2 YYEKEE (reference sequence). This CDR3 region has 15 residues. For the CDR3, the DNA is TGTGCCAGCAGCTTGGCCGGAACCCGGACAGTCGAGCAGTACTTC. Encoded protein: CASSLAGTRTVEQYF.

The V gene is TRBV11-3, the J gene TRBJ1-6; no clear D gene. Trimming left V 3 bases short and J 8 bases short, with 8 bases between. Looked up from germline, CDR1 is SGHNT and CDR2 is YENEEA. The CDR3 runs 13 residues. CDR3 in amino acids: CASSFVPDSPLHF. DNA for the CDR3: TGTGCCAGCAGCTTCGTCCCGGATTCACCCCTCCACTTT.

The gene calls are TRBV19 and TRBJ2-3; perhaps TRBD2 as D (6 bases). Deletions cut 6 bases from V and 0 bases from J, with 13 bases between. The length of the CDR3 is 15 residues. Germline V gene sequence: CDR1 LNHDA, CDR2 SQIVND (reference sequence). As DNA, the CDR3 is TGTGCCAGTAGAGGAGGCGGGGCTAGCACAGATACGCAGTATTTT. Protein sequence: CASRGGGASTDTQYF.

This chain joins TRBV9 and TRBJ2-7; 9 bases align to TRBD2. Germline CDR1 and CDR2: SGDLS and YYNGEE. The CDR3 length is 15 residues. After removal of 4 bases from V and 4 bases from J, the junction contained 9 bases not matched to a gene. DNA of the CDR3: TGTGCCAGCAGCCAGGGAAGCGGGGGGCTTTACGAGCAGTACTTC. Protein sequence: CASSQGSGGLYEQYF. Full variable domain (remainder filled in from reference TRBV9 and TRBJ2-7): DSGVTQTPKHLITATGQRVTLRCSPRSGDLSVYWYQQSLDQGLQFLIQYYNGEERAKGNILERFSAQQFPDLHSELNLSSLELGDSALYFCASSQGSGGLYEQYFGPGTRLTVT.

The chain uses TRBV12-5 and TRBJ1-5; a possible D gene is TRBD1 (5 bases). CDR1 and CDR2 from the germline V gene are LGHNT and FRNRAP. The CDR3 totals 15 residues. V shed 2 bases and J shed 1 base, with 9 bases lying between them. The CDR3 coding sequence is TGTGCTAGTGGTTTGTCCGGGGGAAGCAATCAGCCCCAGCATTTT. Translated, it gives CASGLSGGSNQPQHF. Combining the CDR3 with reference TRBV12-5 and TRBJ1-5 gives the whole variable domain DARVTQTPRHKVTEMGQEVTMRCQPILGHNTVFWYRQTMMQGLELLAYFRNRAPLDDSGMPKDRFSAEMPDATLATLKIQPSEPRDSAVYFCASGLSGGSNQPQHFGDGTRLSIL.

The rearrangement uses TRBV7-9 and TRBJ2-1, with TRBD2 matching 10 bases. The CDR3 is 16 amino acids. Losses at the gene ends were 5 bases for V and 5 bases for J; bases not matched to a gene: 9. The germline V gene encodes CDR1 SEHNR and CDR2 FQNEAQ (reference sequence). CDR3 sequence reads: CASSAPERGGNNEQFF. The CDR3 region has the DNA TGTGCCAGCAGCGCCCCAGAGCGGGGGGGCAACAATGAGCAGTTCTTC.